Listed below are T cell receptor beta chains from one sample, sequenced in a study of T cells in Graves' hyperthyroidism and ophthalmopathy. MiXCR, run by TCRdb on the multiplex PCR reads, gives a single entry per CDR3 protein. The table records roughly 510,000 distinct CDR3 sequences, about 46% of them present only once. The sequenced sample was peripheral blood or thyroid tissue (not recorded which). The source of these receptors is an adult woman with Graves' disease, either hyperthyroidism or ophthalmopathy (not recorded which). CDR3s include the opening cysteine and the closing phenylalanine or tryptophan. A D gene is named only where the DNA matches it firmly. Only part of the rows carry a size: once, few, many, or a class if the clone is expanded.

-,TRBD2,TRBJ2-7,TRBV15,TGTGCCACCAGCAGAGGCGGGGGTCGGGGCGAGCAGTACTTC,CATSRGGGRGEQYF
many,-,TRBJ1-5,TRBV12-3/TRBV12-4,TGTGCCAGCAGAAGAGAGACTGGGGGGGATCAGCCCCAGCATTTT,CASRRETGGDQPQHF
-,TRBD1,TRBJ2-5,TRBV7-2,TGTGCCAGCAGCTTAGTTCAGGGGTTTAACAGGGGGCCGGTGGAGACCCAGTACTTC,CASSLVQGFNRGPVETQYF
many,TRBD1,TRBJ2-7,TRBV29-1,TGCAGCGTTGGATACAGGGGGTACGAGCAGTACTTC,CSVGYRGYEQYF
few,-,TRBJ2-5,TRBV7-8,TGTGCCAGCAGGGCGGGGCTCCAAGAGACCCAGTACTTC,CASRAGLQETQYF
-,TRBD1,TRBJ1-1,TRBV19,TGTGCCAGTACCTCGGACAGGGGGCGGGACACTGAAGCTTTCTTT,CASTSDRGRDTEAFF
once,-,TRBJ1-1,TRBV20-1,TGCAGTGCTAGAGACGGTTACACTGAAGCTTTCTTT,CSARDGYTEAFF
many,-,TRBJ1-2,TRBV9,TGTGCCAGCAGCTCGGCCCCCACTTCTGGCTACACCTTC,CASSSAPTSGYTF
-,TRBD1,TRBJ2-5,TRBV25-1,TGTGCCAGCAGTGCGACAGGGGGATACCAAGAGACCCAGTACTTC,CASSATGGYQETQYF
many,-,TRBJ1-1,TRBV5-1,TGCGCCAGCAGCAGGGGGGCACAACTTCTACGGCCCGAAGCTTTCTTT,CASSRGAQLLRPEAFF
-,TRBD2,TRBJ2-7,TRBV7-9,TGTGCCAGCCGATATAGCGGGTTGCCCTCCTACGAGCAGTACTTC,CASRYSGLPSYEQYF
many,-,TRBJ1-4,TRBV20-1,TGCAGTGCTACCCACAGGGAGGCTAATGAAAAACTGTTTTTT,CSATHREANEKLFF
many,-,TRBJ1-5,TRBV20-1,TGCAGTGCCCTTCCGGGACACCTTAGCAATCAGCCCCAGCATTTT,CSALPGHLSNQPQHF
many,-,TRBJ1-1,TRBV19,TGTGCCAGTAGTATAGATGGGGCGGGGAACACTGAAGCTTTCTTT,CASSIDGAGNTEAFF
few,-,TRBJ1-5,TRBV20-1,TGCAGTGCTCAAGGGGGTGGGGATCAGCCCCAGCATTTT,CSAQGGGDQPQHF
-,-,TRBJ2-5,TRBV2,TGTGCCAGCAGGAAGGGCGGGGGCGCAGTCCCGTACTTC,CASRKGGGAVPYF
-,-,TRBJ1-2,TRBV20-1,TGCAGTGCCGAACTTAGGAGGGGCAACTATGGCTACACCTTC,CSAELRRGNYGYTF
-,-,TRBJ1-2,TRBV9,TGTGCCAGCTCTCACGGCGGACGGGGTGACTATGGCTACACCTTC,CASSHGGRGDYGYTF
few,-,TRBJ2-5,TRBV20-1,TGCAGTGGTCAGCACCAAGAGACCCAGTACTTC,CSGQHQETQYF
few,-,TRBJ2-7,TRBV7-9,TGTGCCAGCAGCGACAGACAGTCCTACGAGCAGTACTTC,CASSDRQSYEQYF
few,TRBD1,TRBJ1-6,TRBV27,TGTGCCAGCAGTTCGAGCCGGGACAGGGGGAATTCACCCCTCCACTTT,CASSSSRDRGNSPLHF
-,-,TRBJ1-2,TRBV4-2,TGTGCCAGCAGCCACCGGACAGCCGATATTTATGGCTACACCTTC,CASSHRTADIYGYTF
-,-,TRBJ2-5,TRBV10-3,TGTGCCATCAGTGAGTCTACTAGCAACGAAGAGACCCAGTACTTC,CAISESTSNEETQYF
many,-,TRBJ1-1,TRBV7-7,TGTGCTAGCAGCCCCGACAGCATGAACACTGAAGCTTTCTTT,CASSPDSMNTEAFF
-,-,TRBJ2-2,TRBV6-1,TGTGCCAGCAGCTATAGGAGCTACACCGGGGAGCTGTTTTTT,CASSYRSYTGELFF
-,TRBD1,TRBJ2-7,TRBV2,TGTGCCAGCAGACTGGGACAGGGAAACTACAATGAGCAGTACTTC,CASRLGQGNYNEQYF
-,-,TRBJ1-2,TRBV5-1,TGCGCCAGCAGCTACGGACAGCAGGGGAATGGCTACACCTTC,CASSYGQQGNGYTF
many,TRBD2,TRBJ2-7,TRBV10-2,TGCGCCAGCTCGGGACTAGCGGGAGGGCCTAGCCCACGAACCTACGAGCAGTACTTC,CASSGLAGGPSPRTYEQYF
few,TRBD2,TRBJ2-1,TRBV20-1,TGCAGTGCTACTAGCGGCCCTACCTACAATGAGCAGTTCTTC,CSATSGPTYNEQFF
-,-,TRBJ2-7,TRBV6-6,TGTGCCAGCAGTTACGCTCGGGGCAACTTCGTATACGAGCAGTACTTC,CASSYARGNFVYEQYF
-,-,TRBJ2-7,TRBV11-2,TGTGCCAGCAGCCCATTCTCTGGACAGAGTCTCTCCGAGCAGTACTTC,CASSPFSGQSLSEQYF
-,TRBD1,TRBJ2-5,TRBV20-1,TGCAGTGCTAGAGATTCTGGGACAGCCGCCGAGACCCAGTACTTC,CSARDSGTAAETQYF
-,-,TRBJ1-1,TRBV20-1,TGCAGTACGTCCGCAGGATTGAACGCTGAAGCTTTCTTT,CSTSAGLNAEAFF
-,-,TRBJ1-1,TRBV25-1,TGTGCCAGCAGTGGCGGCGGTCGGTACACTGAAGCTTTCTTT,CASSGGGRYTEAFF
few,TRBD1,TRBJ1-6,TRBV27,TGTGCCAGCAGTATCCTACCCCCCGGACAGGGAACGTCGAATTCACCCCTCCACTTT,CASSILPPGQGTSNSPLHF
many,-,TRBJ1-2,TRBV27,TGTGCCAGCAGTTCTGGGGTCGACTTCTATGGCTACACCTTC,CASSSGVDFYGYTF
-,-,TRBJ1-5,TRBV20-1,TGCAGTGCTCGTAGGTCAGGGTGCAATCAGCCCCAGCATTTT,CSARRSGCNQPQHF
-,-,TRBJ1-2,TRBV11-2,TGTGCCAGCAGCCCCGCTTTCAAGGGGTACTATGGCTACACCTTC,CASSPAFKGYYGYTF
many,-,TRBJ2-5,TRBV5-6,TGTGCCAGCACAGGTCTGCAGGGCGAGAGAGAGACCCAGTACTTC,CASTGLQGERETQYF
-,-,TRBJ1-3,TRBV7-9,TGTGCCAGCAGCTTAGTAGCCGGCTTCGGAAACACCATATATTTT,CASSLVAGFGNTIYF
few,TRBD1,TRBJ2-1,TRBV5-1,TGCGCCAGCAGCTTCGACAGGGTGTGGGGGGAGCAGTTCTTC,CASSFDRVWGEQFF
-,TRBD2,TRBJ2-2,TRBV13,TGTGCCAGCAGCTTCTGGGGAGCGGGGGCGAACACCGGGGAGCTGTTTTTT,CASSFWGAGANTGELFF
-,-,TRBJ1-1,TRBV11-3,TGTGCCAGTGGCTTAGATGCCAGTAACATTGAAGCTTTCTTT,CASGLDASNIEAFF
-,TRBD2,TRBJ2-7,TRBV7-9,TGTGCCAGCAGCCCCGGGACTAGCGTTTACGAGCAGTACTTC,CASSPGTSVYEQYF
-,TRBD1,TRBJ2-5,TRBV10-3,TGTGCCACAGCCGACAGGGAAGTTTCGTTCACCCAGTACTTC,CATADREVSFTQYF
-,-,TRBJ1-5,TRBV6-1,TGTGCCAGCAGTGAATTTAGTGGCTTAAATCAGCCCCAGCATTTT,CASSEFSGLNQPQHF
-,-,TRBJ1-5,TRBV9,TGTGCCAGCAGCGGCGGGGATAGCAATCAGCCCCAGCATTTT,CASSGGDSNQPQHF
-,-,TRBJ2-2,TRBV29-1,TGCAGCGTTGAAGGGGGCCTTAATCCCAGGGAGCTGTTTTTT,CSVEGGLNPRELFF
many,-,TRBJ1-4,TRBV30,TGTGCCTGGAGTGCGAGACAGAAACTGTTTTTT,CAWSARQKLFF
few,TRBD1,TRBJ1-4,TRBV27,TGTGCCAGCAGGCCCGGACAGGGAGGGGAAAAACTGTTTTTT,CASRPGQGGEKLFF
-,TRBD2,TRBJ2-1,TRBV24-1,TGTGCCACCAGTGATTTGCACCCAGCGGGAGGGGGCGAGCAGTTCTTC,CATSDLHPAGGGEQFF
few,-,TRBJ2-6,TRBV10-3,TGTGCCATCAGTGGTCGGGGCGCTGGGGCCAACGTCCTGACTTTC,CAISGRGAGANVLTF